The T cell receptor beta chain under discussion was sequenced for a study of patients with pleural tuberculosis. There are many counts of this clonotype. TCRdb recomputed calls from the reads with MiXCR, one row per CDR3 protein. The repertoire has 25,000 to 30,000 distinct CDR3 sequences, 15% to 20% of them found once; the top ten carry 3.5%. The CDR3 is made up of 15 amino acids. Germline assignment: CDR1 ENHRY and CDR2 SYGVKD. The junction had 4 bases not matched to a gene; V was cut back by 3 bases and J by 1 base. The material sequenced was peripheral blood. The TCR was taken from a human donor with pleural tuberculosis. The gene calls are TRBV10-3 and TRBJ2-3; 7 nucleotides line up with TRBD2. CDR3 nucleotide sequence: TGTGCCATCAGTGATGGGAGCGGGGGCACAGATACGCAGTATTTT. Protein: CAISDGSGGTDTQYF.